This is a list of T cell receptor beta chains from one sample in a study of naive and memory T cell subsets. TCRdb reprocessed the UMI-ligation and nested PCR reads via MiXCR and lists one record per CDR3 protein. The sample has about 90,000 distinct CDR3 sequences, approximately 10% seen once. Material for sequencing was naive CD4+ T cells from blood. These receptors were collected from a human donor in good health. The conserved cysteine and the conserved F or W are not part of the CDR3 here.

V	J	CDR3
TRBV18	TRBJ2-1	ASSPPMVAGGHEQF
TRBV28	TRBJ2-3	ASSLRTSVTDTQY
TRBV6-5	TRBJ2-7	ASGPGGAYEQY
TRBV3-1	TRBJ1-6	ASSPGGNRNSPLH
TRBV5-4	TRBJ2-3	ASRGGQITDTQY
TRBV25-1	TRBJ2-1	ASSRIRQGSSYNEQF
TRBV20-1	TRBJ1-2	SASGPSYGYT
TRBV4-2	TRBJ2-1	ASSQAAGGYNEQF
TRBV6-2/TRBV6-3	TRBJ1-1	ASRKGGWNTEAF
TRBV2	TRBJ2-1	ASNTGWDEQF
TRBV7-2	TRBJ2-5	ASSSGPSETQY
TRBV6-2/TRBV6-3	TRBJ1-2	ASSTPPWTQLNYGYT
TRBV5-1	TRBJ2-5	ASSLVSGGTQETQY
TRBV10-3	TRBJ1-1	AIRGTGDTEAF
TRBV6-2/TRBV6-3	TRBJ1-5	ASMVENNQPQH